This TCR beta chain appears in the sequencing data of a study of neurological immune-mediated disorders (dated by TCRdb to the late 2010s). Turning to the overall study: Using UMI-based sequencing, the study compared peripheral blood TCR-beta repertoires from patients with HTLV-I-associated myelopathy (HAM/TSP), patients with multiple sclerosis, and healthy controls. The approximately 96 TCR-beta libraries covered PBMC samples along with longitudinal samples, technical triplicates, and paired sorted CD4+ and CD8+ T-cell subsets. The cohort was made up of 68 subjects, consisting of 15 or so HAM/TSP patients, around 35 multiple sclerosis patients and around 20 healthy controls. The paper as a whole reports these results and caveats: TCR clonal expansion was highest in HAM/TSP patients and lowest in MS patients, with MS patients falling below even healthy controls. Expanded clones from different subjects shared no identical CDR3 amino acid sequences, which suggests that TCR-beta repertoires were private in all groups.

This clonotype was found many times. What antigen it recognizes has not been identified. No per-base quality is available; no much larger clone lies one base away. The healthy controls were volunteers from a blood bank in Maryland, USA. Unsorted PBMC libraries were generated from 2 million PBMCs stored in RNAlater at -80 °C until RNA extraction. Peripheral blood was subjected to Ficoll-Hypaque density gradient centrifugation to isolate PBMCs, which were then cryopreserved in liquid nitrogen. V loses 5 bases of germline sequence and J loses 5 bases, and the interval between the two ends is 12 bases. CDR1 SGHVS and CDR2 FQNEAQ are derived from the germline V gene. Including the terminal cysteine and phenylalanine, the CDR3 comprises 13 residues. This entry keeps only the CDR3 DNA: 39 bases, framed from base 1. cDNA was synthesized by template-switch 5'RACE using a primer carrying a 10-nucleotide random unique molecular identifier by which each TCR transcript was tagged. Over 180 million TCR-beta sequences, covering 15-18 subjects, were produced in each sequencing run. Total RNA was extracted with the RNeasy kit. Using the KAPA Real-time Library Amplification kit, TCR-beta VDJ regions were amplified with primers for the TCR constant region and the 5'RACE anchor. Sample indexes and Illumina adaptors were added in a first PCR, and a second PCR then increased library yield. After purification with Ampure beads, the TCR product of roughly 650 bp was size-selected on a 2% E-gel SizeSelection system. Before pooling, library quality was assessed on a Bioanalyzer, concentration was determined with Qubit, and library quantification was performed with the Kapa Library Quantification kit. An Illumina HiSeq 2500 was used to sequence the libraries paired-end at 2 x 150 bp. To increase sequence diversity, about 25-31% phiX was spiked into each library pool. The paper's processing steps were these. The UMI-based MiGEC pipeline processed quality-filtered reads and removed over 75% of raw TCR sequences during error correction. IMGT germline references were used for alignment of VDJ genes, and clonotypes were defined by a unique CDR3 amino acid sequence together with V-J genes. VDJtools evaluated clonal expansion, Shannon diversity and CDR3 relatedness (CalcPairwiseDistances, ClusterSamples); CLCbio workbench built phylogenetic trees. Using coefficient-of-variation modelling across technical triplicates, the study counted a clone as expanded if it had at least 8 unique UMIs. The raw public data were reprocessed by TCRdb itself: fastp quality trimming at Q25, MiXCR clonotype calling, in-frame beta chains only. Rows merge per CDR3 protein into single entries with the most common DNA and genes. It is TCRdb's table, rather than the study itself, that gives the V and J calls and clone size. For this sample there are approximately 58,000 distinct CDR3 sequences; approximately 10% appear just once. Of the sample, roughly 1.9% falls within the top ten clones.

The clonotype comes from a man in his 60s in good health. The chain couples TRBV7-8 to TRBJ2-5, with TRBD2 as a weak D call on 5 bases. Sequencing used PBMCs. Here is the DNA: TGTGCCAGCAGCACCGGACTGGGGGAGACCCAGTACTTC. This yields the protein CASSTGLGETQYF.